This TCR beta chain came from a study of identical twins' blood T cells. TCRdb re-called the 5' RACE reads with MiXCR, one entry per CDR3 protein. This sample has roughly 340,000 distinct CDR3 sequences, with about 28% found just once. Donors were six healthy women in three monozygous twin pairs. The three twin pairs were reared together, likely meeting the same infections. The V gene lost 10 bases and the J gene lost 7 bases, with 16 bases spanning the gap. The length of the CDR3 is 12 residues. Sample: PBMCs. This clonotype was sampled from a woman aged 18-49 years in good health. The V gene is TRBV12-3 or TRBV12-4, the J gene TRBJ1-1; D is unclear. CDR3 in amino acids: CATFHRGFEAFF. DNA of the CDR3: TGTGCCACCTTCCATCGGGGATTTGAAGCTTTCTTT.